In its sample, the clone carrying this T cell receptor (beta chain) was seen many times. These data belong to a study of molecular identifiers for immune sequencing clone quantification. TCRdb re-called the PCR reads with MiXCR, one entry per CDR3 protein. The sample consists of about 510,000 distinct CDR3 sequences, roughly 25% of them appearing once. The CDR3 length is 12 residues. The germline CDR1 and CDR2 sequences are SEHNR and FQNEAQ (reference sequence). V lost 6 bases, J lost 6 bases, and 10 bases lay in between. Input material: naive CD8+ T cells from blood, with Jurkat cell RNA spiked in. Subset meaning: FACS-sorted CD8+CD4-CCR7+CD45RA+ naive T cells. The receptor was derived from a human donor in good health. Some libraries in this study had Jurkat cell RNA spiked in. The V gene is TRBV7-9, the J gene TRBJ2-3; D is perhaps TRBD2 (5 bases). CDR3 in DNA: TGTGCCAGCAGACTAGAAACGGATACGCAGTATTTT. Protein: CASRLETDTQYF.